Presented here are 4 T cell receptor beta chains from one specimen sequenced in a study of Graves' ophthalmopathy and Graves' hyperthyroidism. Transcripts of RNA were the source for amplifying TCR beta CDR3 regions. Investigators did first-round RT-PCR with HTBI primers, then second-round multiplex PCR. TCRdb re-called the multiplex PCR reads through MiXCR, storing one row per CDR3 protein. The data show a few hundred thousand distinct CDR3 sequences, roughly a sixth seen once. The sequenced sample was peripheral blood. All receptors derive from an adult woman with stable Graves' hyperthyroidism.

This chain uses TRBV19 with TRBJ2-2, with 9 bases lining up with TRBD1. There are 17 residues in the CDR3. Germline CDR1 LNHDA, CDR2 SQIVND (reference sequence). V gave up 5 bases and J gave up 4 bases; unmatched junction bases: 11. DNA of the CDR3: TGTGCCAGTAGTCAGACCGGGACAGGGTCTCTCACCGGGGAGCTGTTTTTT. Translated, it gives CASSQTGTGSLTGELFF.

The rearrangement links TRBV5-1 to TRBJ2-7, with D perhaps TRBD1 (6 bases). In germline, CDR1 is SGHRS, CDR2 YFSETQ. V dropped 4 bases and J dropped 5 bases, with 13 bases sitting between them. The CDR3 has 13 residues. The CDR3 DNA follows: TGCGCCAGCAGCGTGATACAGGGAAACGAGCAGTACTTC. This translates into CASSVIQGNEQYF.

This clonotype came up many times. The chain employs TRBV28 and TRBJ1-6; 9 bases align to TRBD1. The CDR3 covers 15 residues. Germline CDR1 and CDR2: MDHEN and SYDVKM. The V gene end was trimmed by 4 bases and the J gene end by 7 bases; junction bases not matched to a gene: 5. CDR3: CASSSLDRGNSPLHF. CDR3 in DNA: TGTGCCAGCAGTTCCTTAGACAGGGGGAATTCACCCCTCCACTTT. The complete variable domain, with remaining parts taken from reference TRBV28 and TRBJ1-6, reads DVKVTQSSRYLVKRTGEKVFLECVQDMDHENMFWYRQDPGLGLRLIYFSYDVKMKEKGDIPEGYSVSREKKERFSLILESASTNQTSMYLCASSSLDRGNSPLHFGNGTRLTVT.

The chain uses TRBV6-4 and TRBJ1-1; D remains unclear. The CDR3 consists of 13 residues. V lost 2 bases and J lost 8, with 12 bases in between. Per the germline V gene, CDR1 is MRHNA and CDR2 is SNTAGT. In DNA form, the CDR3 reads TGTGCCAGCAGTGACGTGTTTGGGGAAGAAGCTTTCTTT. Translation: CASSDVFGEEAFF.